A selection of T cell receptor beta chains follows, all from one sample in a study of regulatory T cells in long-lasting Graves disease. TCRdb itself ran the multiplex PCR reads through MiXCR, one entry per CDR3 protein. The sample has about 560,000 distinct CDR3 sequences, roughly 16% seen once. The same specimen was also included in a second study, on T cells in Graves' hyperthyroidism and ophthalmopathy.

The specimen comprised peripheral blood mononuclear cells (PBMCs), sampled at new diagnosis, from a patient treated with antithyroid drugs. The receptors come from a man between 18 and 29 years old with Graves disease. Both conserved end residues are part of each CDR3. D genes are given only for firm matches. Clone size is shown for a subset of rows, as once, few, many or a class of expanded clone.

d_gene	v_gene	abundance	j_gene	CDR3aa	CDR3nt
TRBD1	TRBV27	many	TRBJ2-1	CASSPGGWQGYEQFF	TGTGCCAGCAGCCCAGGGGGCTGGCAGGGGTATGAGCAGTTCTTC
NA	TRBV19	NA	TRBJ1-1	CASSIVGGTGRTEAFF	TGTGCCAGTAGTATTGTTGGGGGGACCGGGAGGACTGAAGCTTTCTTT
TRBD1	TRBV28	NA	TRBJ2-7	CASRTSGTGAKEQYF	TGTGCCAGCAGAACCTCCGGGACAGGGGCGAAAGAGCAGTACTTC
NA	TRBV6-2/TRBV6-3	many	TRBJ2-1	CASSESTSRYNEQFF	TGTGCCAGCAGTGAGTCAACTAGCAGATACAATGAGCAGTTCTTC
NA	TRBV5-5	many	TRBJ2-2	CASSLGGLLTGELFF	TGTGCCAGCAGCTTGGGAGGGCTCTTGACCGGGGAGCTGTTTTTT
TRBD1	TRBV29-1	NA	TRBJ2-5	CSASDRGLAQETQYF	TGCAGCGCGTCCGACAGGGGGTTGGCCCAAGAGACCCAGTACTTC
TRBD1	TRBV12-5	many	TRBJ1-4	CASVGLGTGREKLFF	TGTGCTAGTGTGGGTTTGGGGACAGGGAGGGAAAAACTGTTTTTT
TRBD2	TRBV7-9	many	TRBJ2-3	CASSPRAGAYATQYF	TGTGCCAGCAGTCCTCGAGCGGGAGCTTATGCTACGCAGTATTTT
TRBD1	TRBV12-3/TRBV12-4	many	TRBJ1-1	CASTRGQGFTEAFF	TGTGCCAGCACTAGGGGACAGGGTTTTACTGAAGCTTTCTTT
NA	TRBV25-1	NA	TRBJ2-5	CASRGAETQYF	TGTGCCAGCAGAGGGGCCGAGACCCAGTACTTC
NA	TRBV12-3/TRBV12-4	NA	TRBJ2-7	CASSLAWEQGRHEQYF	TGTGCCAGCAGTTTAGCCTGGGAGCAGGGTAGGCACGAGCAGTACTTC
NA	TRBV5-8	many	TRBJ2-7	CASSLRNSQAIGSYEQYF	TGTGCCAGCAGCTTGCGAAATTCCCAGGCAATAGGCTCCTACGAGCAGTACTTC
NA	TRBV20-1	few	TRBJ2-1	CSAPQANRGYNEQFF	TGCAGTGCTCCCCAGGCCAATCGGGGCTACAATGAGCAGTTCTTC
NA	TRBV9	few	TRBJ2-7	CASSVSEAGEQYF	TGTGCCAGCAGCGTATCTGAAGCTGGCGAGCAGTACTTC
NA	TRBV2	few	TRBJ2-1	CASPRTGVEQFF	TGTGCCAGCCCCCGGACGGGAGTTGAGCAGTTCTTC
NA	TRBV5-6	NA	TRBJ2-4	CASSEQIAKNIQYF	TGTGCCAGCAGCGAACAAATAGCCAAAAACATTCAGTACTTC
NA	TRBV25-1	NA	TRBJ1-5	CASIPGRQPQHF	TGTGCCAGCATCCCTGGGCGTCAGCCCCAGCATTTT
NA	TRBV7-8	many	TRBJ1-5	CASSLASRGNQPQHF	TGTGCCAGCAGCTTAGCAAGCAGGGGTAATCAGCCCCAGCATTTT
TRBD2	TRBV6-2/TRBV6-3	NA	TRBJ2-1	CASSDYPSGSYNEQFF	TGTGCCAGCAGTGACTATCCTAGCGGGTCCTACAATGAGCAGTTCTTC
TRBD2	TRBV7-8	many	TRBJ2-3	CASSSPSKREVKGTDTQYF	TGTGCCAGCAGCTCCCCCTCGAAGCGGGAGGTAAAAGGCACAGATACGCAGTATTTT
TRBD2	TRBV20-1	many	TRBJ2-7	CSATGLAGPYEQYF	TGCAGTGCTACCGGACTAGCGGGGCCCTACGAGCAGTACTTC
NA	TRBV14	many	TRBJ2-7	CASSAHRESYEQYF	TGTGCCAGCAGCGCTCACAGGGAATCCTACGAGCAGTACTTC